This T cell receptor beta chain comes out of a study of shared clonotypes between healthy human individuals. Study context: Ranging from 18 to 49 in age, donors were a couple of women and a few men.

Nashville, Tennessee was home to all donors, who were Caucasian adults. Ten immunoSEQ deep assay plates were used by the authors to sequence unsorted PBMC DNA. The assay was immunoSEQ multiplex PCR, and TCRdb's table has in-frame clones only and misses some. This repertoire shows about 510,000 clones, 60% to 80% found once; its top ten account for around 12%. This TCR derives from a woman between 40 and 55 years old in good health. Some clones in this sample may be carry-over from other donors' samples. Input material: PBMCs.

CDR3 sequence: CASSQTRWNSPLHF. Written as DNA, the CDR3 is TGCGCCAGCAGCCAGACAAGGTGGAATTCACCCCTCCACTTT. The chain is built from TRBV4-1 and TRBJ1-6, with unresolved D. The CDR3 runs to 14 residues. V lost 3 bases, J lost 7 bases, and 10 bases lay in between. Germline lookup yields CDR1 MGHRA and CDR2 YSYEKL.